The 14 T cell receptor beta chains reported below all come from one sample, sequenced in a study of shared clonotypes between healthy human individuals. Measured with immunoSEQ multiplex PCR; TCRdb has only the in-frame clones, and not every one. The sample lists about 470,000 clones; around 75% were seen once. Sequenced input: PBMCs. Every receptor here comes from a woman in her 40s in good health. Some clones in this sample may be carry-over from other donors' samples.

The DNA of the CDR3 is TGTGCCAGCAGGAGACAGAGAGATGAAGCTTTCTTT. It specifies CASRRQRDEAFF. This chain connects TRBV27 to TRBJ1-1; D might be TRBD1 (5 bases). Deletions cut 6 bases from V and 7 bases from J, with 12 bases between. Germline V gene lookup returns CDR1 MNHEY and CDR2 SMNVEV (reference sequence). This CDR3 comprises 12 residues.

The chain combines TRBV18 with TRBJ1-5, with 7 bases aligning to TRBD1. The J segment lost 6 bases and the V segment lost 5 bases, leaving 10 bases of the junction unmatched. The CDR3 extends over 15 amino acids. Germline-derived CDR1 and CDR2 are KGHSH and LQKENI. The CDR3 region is CASSSQTGIGQPQHF. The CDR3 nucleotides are TGTGCCAGCTCATCGCAGACAGGGATCGGTCAGCCCCAGCATTTT.

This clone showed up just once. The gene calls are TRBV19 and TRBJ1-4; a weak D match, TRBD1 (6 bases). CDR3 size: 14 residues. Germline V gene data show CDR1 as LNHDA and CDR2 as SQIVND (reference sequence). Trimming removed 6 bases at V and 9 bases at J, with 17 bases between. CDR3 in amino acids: CASSPRGDDKKLFF. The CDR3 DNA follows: TGTGCCAGTAGCCCCAGGGGAGATGATAAAAAACTGTTTTTT.

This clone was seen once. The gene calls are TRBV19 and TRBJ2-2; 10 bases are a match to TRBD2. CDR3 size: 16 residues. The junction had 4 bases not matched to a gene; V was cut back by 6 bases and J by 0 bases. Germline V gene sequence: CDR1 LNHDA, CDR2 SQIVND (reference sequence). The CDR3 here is CASRTGLAANTGELFF. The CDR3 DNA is TGTGCCAGTAGAACCGGACTAGCGGCGAACACCGGGGAGCTGTTTTTT.

The CDR3 loop reads CASTRRGSGANVLTF. The CDR3 DNA reads as TGTGCCAGCACGCGGCGGGGGAGTGGGGCCAACGTCCTGACTTTC. The chain employs TRBV9 and TRBJ2-6; the match to TRBD2 covers 7 bases. There are 15 residues in the CDR3. Unmatched junction bases numbered 6, after V lost 6 bases and J lost 3 bases. Germline CDR1 is SGDLS and CDR2 is YYNGEE.

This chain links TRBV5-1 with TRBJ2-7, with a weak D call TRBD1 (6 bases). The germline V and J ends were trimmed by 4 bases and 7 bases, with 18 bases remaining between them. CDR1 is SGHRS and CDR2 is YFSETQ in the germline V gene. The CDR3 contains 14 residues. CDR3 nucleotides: TGCGCCAGCAGCCCTCTCCCGGGACAACCAGAGCAGTACTTC. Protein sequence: CASSPLPGQPEQYF.

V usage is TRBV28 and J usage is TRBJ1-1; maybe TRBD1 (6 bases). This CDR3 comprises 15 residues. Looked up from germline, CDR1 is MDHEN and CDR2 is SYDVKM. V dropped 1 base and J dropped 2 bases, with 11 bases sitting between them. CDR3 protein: CASSLSWGLNTEAFF. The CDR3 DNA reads TGTGCCAGCAGTTTATCATGGGGGCTAAACACTGAAGCTTTCTTT. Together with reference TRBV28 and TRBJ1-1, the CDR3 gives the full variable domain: DVKVTQSSRYLVKRTGEKVFLECVQDMDHENMFWYRQDPGLGLRLIYFSYDVKMKEKGDIPEGYSVSREKKERFSLILESASTNQTSMYLCASSLSWGLNTEAFFGQGTRLTVV.

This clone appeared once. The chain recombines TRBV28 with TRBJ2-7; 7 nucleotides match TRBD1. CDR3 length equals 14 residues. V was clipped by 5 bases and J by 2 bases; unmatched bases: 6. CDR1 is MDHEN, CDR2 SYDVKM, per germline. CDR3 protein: CASSRRTGPYEQYF. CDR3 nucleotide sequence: TGTGCCAGCAGTCGCAGGACAGGACCCTACGAGCAGTACTTC.

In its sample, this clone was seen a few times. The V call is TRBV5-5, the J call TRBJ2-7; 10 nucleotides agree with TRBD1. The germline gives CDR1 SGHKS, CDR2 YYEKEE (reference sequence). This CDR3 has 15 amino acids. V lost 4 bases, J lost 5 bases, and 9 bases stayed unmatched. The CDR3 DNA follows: TGTGCCAGCAGCAAGACCGGGACAGGGGTTGACGAGCAGTACTTC. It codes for CASSKTGTGVDEQYF.

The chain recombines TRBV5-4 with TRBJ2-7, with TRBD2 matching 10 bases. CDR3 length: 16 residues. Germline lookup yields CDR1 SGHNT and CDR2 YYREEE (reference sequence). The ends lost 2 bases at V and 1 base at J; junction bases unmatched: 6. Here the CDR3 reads CASSLPSGGSSYEQYF. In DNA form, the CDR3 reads TGTGCCAGCAGCTTACCTAGCGGGGGATCTTCCTACGAGCAGTACTTC.

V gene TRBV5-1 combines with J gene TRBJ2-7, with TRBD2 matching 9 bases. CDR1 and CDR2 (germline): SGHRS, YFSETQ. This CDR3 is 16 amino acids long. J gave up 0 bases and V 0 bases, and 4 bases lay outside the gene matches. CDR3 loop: CASSLVAGGPSYEQYF. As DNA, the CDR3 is TGCGCCAGCAGCTTGGTGGCGGGAGGGCCCTCCTACGAGCAGTACTTC.

The CDR3 is CASSVLPSSYNEQFF. In DNA, the CDR3 is TGTGCCAGCAGCGTACTCCCGAGCTCCTACAATGAGCAGTTCTTC. This chain joins TRBV9 and TRBJ2-1; D gene ambiguous. This CDR3 spans 15 amino acids. Germline V gene data show CDR1 as SGDLS and CDR2 as YYNGEE. The germline V and J ends were trimmed by 1 base and 0 bases, with 8 bases remaining between them.

CDR3 DNA: TGCGCCAGCAGCTTGGAGCTAGCCGGTGAGCAGTTCTTC. Its translation: CASSLELAGEQFF. V usage is TRBV5-1 and J usage is TRBJ2-1, with TRBD2 as a possible D gene (5 bases). CDR1 is SGHRS, CDR2 YFSETQ, per germline. The CDR3 has 13 residues. The germline V and J ends were trimmed by 0 bases and 9 bases, with 10 bases remaining between them.

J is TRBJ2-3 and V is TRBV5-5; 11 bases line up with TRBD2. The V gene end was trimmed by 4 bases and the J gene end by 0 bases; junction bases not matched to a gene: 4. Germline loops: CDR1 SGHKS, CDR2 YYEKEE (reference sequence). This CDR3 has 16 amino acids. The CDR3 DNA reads TGTGCCAGCAGCGGGACTAGCGGAACTAGCACAGATACGCAGTATTTT. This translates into CASSGTSGTSTDTQYF. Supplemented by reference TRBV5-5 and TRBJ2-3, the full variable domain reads DAGVTQSPTHLIKTRGQQVTLRCSPISGHKSVSWYQQVLGQGPQFIFQYYEKEERGRGNFPDRFSARQFPNYSSELNVNALLLGDSALYLCASSGTSGTSTDTQYFGPGTRLTVL.